This entry lists 9 T cell receptor beta chains sequenced from one sample in a study of cytomegalovirus exposure and HLA in healthy donors. The primer mix had 60 Vbeta and 13 Jbeta primers. Some clones are missing from TCRdb's copy, which holds only in-frame ones; the method was immunoSEQ multiplex PCR. The sample holds roughly 58,000 clones, 65% to 90% seen once. Specimen: PBMCs. Source of these receptors: a human donor in good health.

The chain couples TRBV30 to TRBJ2-7; 7 nucleotides align to TRBD2. The CDR3 sequence is 14 residues long. With V trimmed by 3 bases and J by 5 bases, 10 bases remained unmatched. Looked up from germline, CDR1 is GTSNPN and CDR2 is SVGIG (reference sequence). The CDR3 is CAWSTGRGGHEQYF. CDR3 sequence (DNA): TGTGCCTGGAGCACGGGGAGGGGTGGCCACGAGCAGTACTTC.

The rearrangement joins TRBV15 to TRBJ2-7; TRBD2 matches 7 bases. V gave up 1 base and J gave up 1 base; unmatched junction bases: 4. The CDR3 consists of 15 residues. CDR1 LNHNV and CDR2 YYDKDF come from the germline V gene (reference sequence). The chain's CDR3 is CATSRGIGGSYEQYF. The CDR3 nucleotides are TGTGCCACCAGCAGAGGGATCGGGGGGTCCTACGAGCAGTACTTC.

The chain links TRBV19 to TRBJ1-2; 11 nucleotides align to TRBD1. Per germline, CDR1 LNHDA and CDR2 SQIVND (reference sequence). Trimming took 4 bases from V and 5 from J; bases not matched to a gene: 6. The CDR3 spans 15 residues. The CDR3 DNA reads TGTGCCAGTAGTACGCAGGGACAGGGGGTTTATGGCTACACCTTC. As protein: CASSTQGQGVYGYTF.

Only a few counts were recorded for this clone. The J gene is TRBJ2-7, the V gene TRBV10-1, with 13 bases matching TRBD2. V lost 0 bases and J lost 3; bases outside the gene matches: 11. Looked up from germline, CDR1 is WNHNN and CDR2 is SYGVQD (reference sequence). The CDR3 is 19 amino acids. The CDR3 region is CASSESPRTSGSLFYEQYF. CDR3 DNA: TGCGCCAGCAGTGAGTCACCCCGGACTAGCGGGAGTTTATTCTACGAGCAGTACTTC.

This rearrangement joins TRBV30 to TRBJ1-4; the match to TRBD1 covers 7 bases. The germline CDR1 and CDR2 sequences are GTSNPN and SVGIG (reference sequence). The CDR3 is 15 amino acids. Trimming removed 0 bases from V and 12 bases from J; junction bases left unmatched: 13. CDR3 sequence reads: CAWSVPDREVGELFF. The CDR3 region has the DNA TGTGCCTGGAGTGTACCAGACAGGGAGGTTGGGGAACTGTTTTTT.

The CDR3 DNA sequence: TGCGCCAGCAGCCCGGGGACTAGCGGGTTCTACAATGAGCAGTTCTTC. Translated, it gives CASSPGTSGFYNEQFF. The V call is TRBV5-1, the J call TRBJ2-1; 12 bases match TRBD2. The J segment lost 3 bases and the V segment lost 4 bases, leaving 5 bases of the junction unmatched. The germline V gene has CDR1 SGHRS and CDR2 YFSETQ. This CDR3 spans 16 amino acids.

V is TRBV20-1 and J is TRBJ2-7; no definite D call. Germline V lookup: CDR1 DFQATT, CDR2 SNEGSKA (reference sequence). This CDR3 comprises 11 residues. V was shortened by 1 base and J by 4 bases, with 5 bases between the two germline ends. The CDR3 is CSARGPYEQYF. CDR3 in DNA: TGCAGTGCTAGAGGTCCATACGAGCAGTACTTC.

V and J are TRBV28 and TRBJ2-7, with D tentatively TRBD1 (5 bases). Germline loops: CDR1 MDHEN, CDR2 SYDVKM. Trimming cost V 8 bases and J 4 bases, with 15 bases left between them. This CDR3 is built from 13 residues. The CDR3 region is CASCVTETYEQYF. CDR3 in DNA: TGTGCCAGCTGTGTGACAGAGACATACGAGCAGTACTTC. Combining the CDR3 with reference TRBV28 and TRBJ2-7 gives the whole variable domain DVKVTQSSRYLVKRTGEKVFLECVQDMDHENMFWYRQDPGLGLRLIYFSYDVKMKEKGDIPEGYSVSREKKERFSLILESASTNQTSMYLCASCVTETYEQYFGPGTRLTVT.

This clone has just one count. The J gene is TRBJ1-1, the V gene TRBV19; no clear D gene. Germline CDR1 LNHDA, CDR2 SQIVND (reference sequence). Trimming took off 4 bases at V and 5 bases at J, with 5 bases between the two ends. The CDR3 contains 11 residues. CDR3 nucleotide sequence: TGTGCCAGTAGTACTTATACTGAAGCTTTCTTT. It translates to CASSTYTEAFF.